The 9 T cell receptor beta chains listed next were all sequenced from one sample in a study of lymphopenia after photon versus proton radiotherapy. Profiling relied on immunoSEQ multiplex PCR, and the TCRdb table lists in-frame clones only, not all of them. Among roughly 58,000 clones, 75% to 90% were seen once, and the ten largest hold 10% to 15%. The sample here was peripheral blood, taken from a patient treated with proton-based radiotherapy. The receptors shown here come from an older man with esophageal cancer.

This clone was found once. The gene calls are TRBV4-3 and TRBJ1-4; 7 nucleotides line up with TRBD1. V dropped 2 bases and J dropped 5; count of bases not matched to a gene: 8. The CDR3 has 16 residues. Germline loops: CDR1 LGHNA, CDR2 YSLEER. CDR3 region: CASSQYLGDRNEKLFF. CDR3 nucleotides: TGCGCCAGCAGCCAATATTTGGGGGACAGAAATGAAAAACTGTTTTTT.

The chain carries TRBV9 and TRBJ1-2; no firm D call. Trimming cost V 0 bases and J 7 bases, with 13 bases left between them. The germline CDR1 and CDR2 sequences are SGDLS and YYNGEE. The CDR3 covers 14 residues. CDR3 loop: CASSVGDTEFGYTF. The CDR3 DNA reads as TGTGCCAGCAGCGTAGGCGACACCGAATTTGGCTACACCTTC.

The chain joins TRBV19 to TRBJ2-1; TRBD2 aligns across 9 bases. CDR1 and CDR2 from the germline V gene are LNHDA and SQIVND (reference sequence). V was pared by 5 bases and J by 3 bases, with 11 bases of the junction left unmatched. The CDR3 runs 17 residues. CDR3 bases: TGTGCCAGTAGTTCCTTGGCTAGCGGGGACATCTACAATGAGCAGTTCTTC. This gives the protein CASSSLASGDIYNEQFF.

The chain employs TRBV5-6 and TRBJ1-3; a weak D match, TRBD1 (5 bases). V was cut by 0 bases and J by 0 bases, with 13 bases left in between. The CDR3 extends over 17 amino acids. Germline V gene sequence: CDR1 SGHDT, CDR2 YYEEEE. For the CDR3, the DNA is TGTGCCAGCAGCTTGGGGGGACGTTCCTCCTCTGGAAACACCATATATTTT. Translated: CASSLGGRSSSGNTIYF.

Here the CDR3 reads CASSLLVGSRDGYTF. CDR3 coding DNA: TGTGCCAGCAGCTTGTTGGTAGGGTCCAGGGATGGCTACACCTTC. The chain joins TRBV5-6 to TRBJ1-2; TRBD1 is a possible D gene (5 bases). This CDR3 spans 15 amino acids. The ends were cut back, 1 base at V and 6 bases at J, with 16 bases in the middle. Germline V gives CDR1 SGHDT, CDR2 YYEEEE.

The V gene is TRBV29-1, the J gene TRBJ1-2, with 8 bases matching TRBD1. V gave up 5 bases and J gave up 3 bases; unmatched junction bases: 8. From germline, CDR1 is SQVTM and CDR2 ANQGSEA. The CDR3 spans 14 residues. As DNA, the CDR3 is TGCAGCGTTCAACCTAGGACAGGGTACTATGGCTACACCTTC. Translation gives CSVQPRTGYYGYTF.

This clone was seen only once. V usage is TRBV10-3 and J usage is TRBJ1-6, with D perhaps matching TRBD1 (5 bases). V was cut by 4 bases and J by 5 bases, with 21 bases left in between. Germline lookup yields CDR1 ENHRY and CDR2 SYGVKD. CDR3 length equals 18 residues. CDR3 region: CAISVSLGGRNDNSPLHF. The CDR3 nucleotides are TGTGCCATCAGTGTTTCGTTGGGGGGGAGAAACGATAATTCACCCCTCCACTTT.

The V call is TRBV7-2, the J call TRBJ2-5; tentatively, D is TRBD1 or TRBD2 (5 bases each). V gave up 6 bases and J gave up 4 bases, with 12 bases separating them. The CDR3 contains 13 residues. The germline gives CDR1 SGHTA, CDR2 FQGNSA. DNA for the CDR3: TGTGCCAGCAGACCGGGACCGACAGAGACCCAGTACTTC. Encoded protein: CASRPGPTETQYF.

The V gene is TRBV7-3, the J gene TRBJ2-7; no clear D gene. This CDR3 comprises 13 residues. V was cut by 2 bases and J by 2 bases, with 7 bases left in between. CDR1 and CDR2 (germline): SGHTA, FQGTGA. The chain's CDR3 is CASSLEVTYEQYF. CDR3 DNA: TGTGCCAGCAGCTTAGAGGTCACCTACGAGCAGTACTTC.